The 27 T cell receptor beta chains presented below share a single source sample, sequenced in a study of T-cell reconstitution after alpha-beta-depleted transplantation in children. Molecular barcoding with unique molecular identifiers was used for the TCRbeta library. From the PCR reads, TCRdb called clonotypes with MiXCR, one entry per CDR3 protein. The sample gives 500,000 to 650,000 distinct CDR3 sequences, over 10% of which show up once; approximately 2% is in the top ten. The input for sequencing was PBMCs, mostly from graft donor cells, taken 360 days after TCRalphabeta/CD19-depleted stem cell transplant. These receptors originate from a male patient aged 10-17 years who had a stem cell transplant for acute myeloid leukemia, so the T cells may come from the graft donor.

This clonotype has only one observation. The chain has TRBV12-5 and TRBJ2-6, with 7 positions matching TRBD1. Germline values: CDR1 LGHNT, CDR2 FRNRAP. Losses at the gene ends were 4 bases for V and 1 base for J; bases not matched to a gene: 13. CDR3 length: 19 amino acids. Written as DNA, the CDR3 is TGTGCTAGTGGTTCCACCCACGGACAGGAAAGGTCTGGGGCCAACGTCCTGACTTTC. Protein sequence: CASGSTHGQERSGANVLTF.

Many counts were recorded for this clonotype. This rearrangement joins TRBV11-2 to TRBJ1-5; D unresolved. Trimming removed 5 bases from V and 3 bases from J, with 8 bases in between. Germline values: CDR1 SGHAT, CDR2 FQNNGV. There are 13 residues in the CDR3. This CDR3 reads CASSIGLNQPQHF. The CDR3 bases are TGTGCCAGCAGCATCGGGCTCAATCAGCCCCAGCATTTT.

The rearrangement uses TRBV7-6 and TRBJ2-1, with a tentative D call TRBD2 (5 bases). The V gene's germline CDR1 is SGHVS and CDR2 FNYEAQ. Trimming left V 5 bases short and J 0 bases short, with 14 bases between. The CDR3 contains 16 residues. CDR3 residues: CASSPERLSSYNEQFF. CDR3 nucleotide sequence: TGTGCCAGCAGCCCGGAGCGGTTAAGCTCCTACAATGAGCAGTTCTTC.

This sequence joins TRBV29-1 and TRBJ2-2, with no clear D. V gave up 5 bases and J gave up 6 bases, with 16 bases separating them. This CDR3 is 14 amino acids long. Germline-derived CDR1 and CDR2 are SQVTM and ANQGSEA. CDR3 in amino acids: CSVRSLKGPGELFF. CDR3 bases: TGCAGCGTTAGATCCCTTAAGGGCCCCGGGGAGCTGTTTTTT.

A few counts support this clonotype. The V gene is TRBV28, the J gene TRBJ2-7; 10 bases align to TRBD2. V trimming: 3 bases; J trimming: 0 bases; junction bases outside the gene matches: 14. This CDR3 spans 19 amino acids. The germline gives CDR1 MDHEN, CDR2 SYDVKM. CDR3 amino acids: CASSFIFGAPSGSSYEQYF. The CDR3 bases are TGTGCCAGCAGTTTCATTTTCGGGGCTCCTAGCGGGAGCTCCTACGAGCAGTACTTC. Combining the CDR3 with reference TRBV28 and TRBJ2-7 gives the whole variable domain DVKVTQSSRYLVKRTGEKVFLECVQDMDHENMFWYRQDPGLGLRLIYFSYDVKMKEKGDIPEGYSVSREKKERFSLILESASTNQTSMYLCASSFIFGAPSGSSYEQYFGPGTRLTVT.

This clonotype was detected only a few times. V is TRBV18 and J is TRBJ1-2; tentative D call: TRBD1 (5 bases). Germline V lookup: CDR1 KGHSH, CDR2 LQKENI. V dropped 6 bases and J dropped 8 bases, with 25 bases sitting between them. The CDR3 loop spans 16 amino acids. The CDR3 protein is CASSIKGVVGPLGYTF. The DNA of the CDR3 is TGTGCCAGCTCCATAAAAGGGGTAGTCGGACCGCTCGGCTACACCTTC.

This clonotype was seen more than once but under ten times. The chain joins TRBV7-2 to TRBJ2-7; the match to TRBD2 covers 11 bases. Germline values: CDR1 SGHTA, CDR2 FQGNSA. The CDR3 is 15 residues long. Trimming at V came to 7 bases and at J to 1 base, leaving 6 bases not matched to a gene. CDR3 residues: CASTGTSGVSYEQYF. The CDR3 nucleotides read TGTGCCAGCACGGGGACTAGCGGTGTATCCTACGAGCAGTACTTC.

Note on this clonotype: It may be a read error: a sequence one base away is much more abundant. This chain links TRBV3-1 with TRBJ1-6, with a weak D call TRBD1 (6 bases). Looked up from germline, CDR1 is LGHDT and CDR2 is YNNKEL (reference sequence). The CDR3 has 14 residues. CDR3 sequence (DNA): TGTGCCAGCAGCCCTCTAAGGACAGCTGAACCCATCCACTTT. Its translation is CASSPLRTAEPIHF.

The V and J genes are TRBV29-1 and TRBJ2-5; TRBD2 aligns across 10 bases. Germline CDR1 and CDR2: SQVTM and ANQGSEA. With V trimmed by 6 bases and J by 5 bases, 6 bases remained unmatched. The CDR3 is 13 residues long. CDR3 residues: CSVLAGAGETQYF. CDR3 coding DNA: TGCAGCGTGCTAGCGGGAGCGGGGGAGACCCAGTACTTC.

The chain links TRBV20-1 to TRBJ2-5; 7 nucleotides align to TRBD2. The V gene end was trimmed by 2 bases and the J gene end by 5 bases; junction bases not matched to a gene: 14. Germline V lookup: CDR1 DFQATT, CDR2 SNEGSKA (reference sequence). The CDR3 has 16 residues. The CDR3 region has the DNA TGCAGTGCTAGATACTTGCCCAGCGGGGCGTGGGAGACCCAGTACTTC. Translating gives CSARYLPSGAWETQYF.

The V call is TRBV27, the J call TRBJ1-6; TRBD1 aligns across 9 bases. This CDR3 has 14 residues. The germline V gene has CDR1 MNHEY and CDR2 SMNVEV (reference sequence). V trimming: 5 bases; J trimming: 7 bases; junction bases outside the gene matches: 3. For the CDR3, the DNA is TGTGCCAGCAGTATAACAGGGGGCAATTCACCCCTCCACTTT. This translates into CASSITGGNSPLHF.

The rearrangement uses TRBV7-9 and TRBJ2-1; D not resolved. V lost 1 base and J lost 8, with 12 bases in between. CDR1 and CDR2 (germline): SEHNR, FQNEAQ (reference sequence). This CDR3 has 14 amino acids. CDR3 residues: CASSLDSGRDEQFF. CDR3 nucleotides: TGTGCCAGCAGCTTAGACTCCGGCCGCGATGAGCAGTTCTTC.

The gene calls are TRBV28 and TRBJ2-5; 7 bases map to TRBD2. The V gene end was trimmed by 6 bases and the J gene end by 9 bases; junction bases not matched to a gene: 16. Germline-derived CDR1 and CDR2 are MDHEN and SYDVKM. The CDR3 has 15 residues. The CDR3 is CASSRDVNGRDPQYF. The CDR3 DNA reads TGTGCCAGCAGCCGTGATGTAAATGGGAGGGACCCCCAGTACTTC.

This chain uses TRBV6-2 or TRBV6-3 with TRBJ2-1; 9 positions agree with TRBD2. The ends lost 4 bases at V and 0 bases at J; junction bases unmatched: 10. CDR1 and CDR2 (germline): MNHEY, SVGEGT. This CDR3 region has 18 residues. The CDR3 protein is CASSSWTSELSSYNEQFF. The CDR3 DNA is TGTGCCAGCAGTTCCTGGACTAGCGAGCTGAGCTCCTACAATGAGCAGTTCTTC.

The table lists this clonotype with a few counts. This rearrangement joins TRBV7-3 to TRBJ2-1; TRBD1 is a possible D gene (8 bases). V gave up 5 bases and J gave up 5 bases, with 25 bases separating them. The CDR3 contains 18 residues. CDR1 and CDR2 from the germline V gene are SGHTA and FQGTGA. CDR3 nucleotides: TGTGCCAGCAGCCCCGGTCCTACAGGGGGGGGCTCAAACAATGAGCAGTTCTTC. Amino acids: CASSPGPTGGGSNNEQFF.

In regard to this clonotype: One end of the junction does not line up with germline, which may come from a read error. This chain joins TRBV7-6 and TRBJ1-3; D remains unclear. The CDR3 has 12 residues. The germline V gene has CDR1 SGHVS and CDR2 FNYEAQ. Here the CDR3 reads CASSSVGNAIYF. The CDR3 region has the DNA TGTGCCAGCAGCTCCGTAGGAAACGCCATATATTTT.

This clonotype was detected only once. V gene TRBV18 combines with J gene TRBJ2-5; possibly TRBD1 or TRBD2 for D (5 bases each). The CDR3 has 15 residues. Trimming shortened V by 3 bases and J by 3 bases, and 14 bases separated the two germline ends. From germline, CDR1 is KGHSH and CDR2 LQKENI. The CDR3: CASSPLPRGEETQYF. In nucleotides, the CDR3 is TGTGCCAGCTCACCCCTCCCGAGGGGCGAAGAGACCCAGTACTTC.

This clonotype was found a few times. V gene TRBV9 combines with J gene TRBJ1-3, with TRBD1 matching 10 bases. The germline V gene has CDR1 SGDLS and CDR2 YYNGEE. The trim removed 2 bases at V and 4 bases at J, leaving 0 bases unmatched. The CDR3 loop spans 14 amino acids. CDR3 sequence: CASSVGQGGNTIYF. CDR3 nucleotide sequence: TGTGCCAGCAGCGTGGGACAGGGGGGAAACACCATATATTTT.

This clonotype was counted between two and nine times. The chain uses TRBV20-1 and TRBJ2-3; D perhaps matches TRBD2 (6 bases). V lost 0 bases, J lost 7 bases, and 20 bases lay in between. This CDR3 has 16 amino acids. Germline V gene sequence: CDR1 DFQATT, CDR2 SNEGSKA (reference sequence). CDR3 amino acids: CSARDWRDPLLHTQYF. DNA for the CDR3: TGCAGTGCTAGAGATTGGAGGGACCCTCTTTTGCATACGCAGTATTTT.

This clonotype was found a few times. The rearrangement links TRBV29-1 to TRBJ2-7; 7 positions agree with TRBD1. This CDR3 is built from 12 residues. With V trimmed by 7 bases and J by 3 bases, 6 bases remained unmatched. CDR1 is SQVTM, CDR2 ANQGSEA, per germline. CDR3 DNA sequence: TGCAGCGGAAAGGACAGGCTCTACGAGCAGTACTTC. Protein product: CSGKDRLYEQYF.

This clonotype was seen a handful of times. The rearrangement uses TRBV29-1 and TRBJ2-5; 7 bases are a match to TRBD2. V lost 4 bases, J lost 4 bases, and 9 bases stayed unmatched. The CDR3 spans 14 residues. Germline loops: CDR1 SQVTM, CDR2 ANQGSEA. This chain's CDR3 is CSVAHPGTTETQYF. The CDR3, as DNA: TGCAGCGTTGCCCACCCCGGGACTACAGAGACCCAGTACTTC. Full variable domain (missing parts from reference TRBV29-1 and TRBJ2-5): SAVISQKPSRDICQRGTSLTIQCQVDSQVTMMFWYRQQPGQSLTLIATANQGSEATYESGFVIDKFPISRPNLTFSTLTVSNMSPEDSSIYLCSVAHPGTTETQYFGPGTRLLVL.

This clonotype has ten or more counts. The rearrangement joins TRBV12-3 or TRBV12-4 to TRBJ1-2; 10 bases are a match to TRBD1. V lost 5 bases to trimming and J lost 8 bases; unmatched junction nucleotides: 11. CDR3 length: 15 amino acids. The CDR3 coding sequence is TGTGCCAGCAGTACTCATCGGACAGGGGGTCTGGGCTACACCTTC. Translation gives CASSTHRTGGLGYTF.

In DNA form, the CDR3 reads TGTGCCAGCAGTACTCGGAGGACAGATACGCAGTATTTT. It is translated as CASSTRRTDTQYF. The chain recombines TRBV12-3 or TRBV12-4 with TRBJ2-3, with a tentative D call TRBD2 (5 bases). CDR3 size: 13 residues. Deletions cut 5 bases from V and 3 bases from J, with 9 bases between.

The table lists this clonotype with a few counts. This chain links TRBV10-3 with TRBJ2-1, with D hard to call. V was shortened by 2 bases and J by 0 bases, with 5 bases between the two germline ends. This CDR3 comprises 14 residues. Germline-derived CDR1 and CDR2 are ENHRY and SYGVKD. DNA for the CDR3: TGTGCCATCAGTGAGCCCCCCTCCTACAATGAGCAGTTCTTC. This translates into CAISEPPSYNEQFF.

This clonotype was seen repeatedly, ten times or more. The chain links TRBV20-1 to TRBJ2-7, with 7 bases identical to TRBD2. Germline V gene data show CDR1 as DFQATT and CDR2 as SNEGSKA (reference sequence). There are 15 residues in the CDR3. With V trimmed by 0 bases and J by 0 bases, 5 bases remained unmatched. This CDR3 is CSARDWGGSSYEQYF. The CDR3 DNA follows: TGCAGTGCTAGAGATTGGGGCGGGAGCTCCTACGAGCAGTACTTC.

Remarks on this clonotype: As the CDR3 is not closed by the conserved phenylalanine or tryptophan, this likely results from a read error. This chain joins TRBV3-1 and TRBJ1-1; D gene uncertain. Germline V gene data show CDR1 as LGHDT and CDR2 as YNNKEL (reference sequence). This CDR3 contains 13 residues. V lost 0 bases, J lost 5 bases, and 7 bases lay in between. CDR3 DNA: TGTGCCAGCAGCCAAGATAGAGGGACTGAAGCTTTCTAT. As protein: CASSQDRGTEAFY.

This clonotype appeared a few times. CDR3 DNA: TGTGCCAGCAGTTTAGAGGCCTGGAACTTCACAGATACGCAGTATTTT. Its translation is CASSLEAWNFTDTQYF. The genes are TRBV12-3 or TRBV12-4 and TRBJ2-3; D is ambiguous. The CDR3 loop spans 16 amino acids. V was trimmed by 1 base and J by 2 bases, leaving 13 bases between them.